A single sample gave rise to the 20 T cell receptor beta chains below, sequenced in a study of response to subunit inactivated influenza vaccine. TCRdb fed the RT-PCR reads into MiXCR, producing one record per CDR3 protein. In the table there are hundreds of thousands of distinct CDR3 sequences, approximately 24% of which are singletons. Sequencing was performed on CD4+ T cells sorted from PBMCs, taken about 5 days after vaccination. The receptors were sampled from a man in his forties or fifties who received an inactivated influenza vaccine.

CDR3 DNA sequence: TGCAGTGCTAGAGACCCTGGGACTAGCGGGAGCACCTACAATGAGCAGTTCTTC. Translation gives CSARDPGTSGSTYNEQFF. This chain connects TRBV20-1 to TRBJ2-1; TRBD2 matches at 14 bases. Germline CDR1 reads DFQATT; CDR2 reads SNEGSKA (reference sequence). Germline trimming cut 0 bases from V and 2 bases from J; bases unmatched to any gene: 6. The CDR3 has 18 amino acids.

This clonotype was counted a few times. The rearrangement links TRBV7-8 to TRBJ1-1; no clear D gene. V was trimmed by 1 base and J by 4 bases, leaving 10 bases between them. Germline V gene data show CDR1 as SGHVS and CDR2 as FQNEAQ. The CDR3 spans 14 residues. CDR3 sequence: CASSLVRVRTEAFF. In DNA form, the CDR3 reads TGTGCCAGCAGCTTAGTGAGGGTTCGCACTGAAGCTTTCTTT.

The sample holds a few counts of this clonotype. The J gene is TRBJ1-5, the V gene TRBV20-1, with unresolved D. Germline CDR1 and CDR2: DFQATT and SNEGSKA (reference sequence). The CDR3 totals 12 residues. Between the trimmed V and J ends, which lost 3 bases and 4 bases, there was a span of 7 bases. The CDR3 region has the DNA TGCAGTGCTAGTAGGACGAATCAGCCCCAGCATTTT. Its translation: CSASRTNQPQHF.

This chain joins TRBV24-1 and TRBJ2-1; TRBD2 aligns across 8 bases. CDR3 size: 14 residues. The V segment lost 10 bases and the J segment 2 bases; nucleotides outside the gene matches: 6. The germline CDR1 and CDR2 sequences are KGHDR and SFDVKD. The CDR3 DNA reads as TGTGCCACAAATAGCGGGATCGCCTACAATGAGCAGTTCTTC. Translated: CATNSGIAYNEQFF.

The chain has TRBV4-1 and TRBJ1-4, with 8 positions matching TRBD1. Germline lookup yields CDR1 MGHRA and CDR2 YSYEKL. V shed 2 bases and J 1 base; nucleotides not matched to a gene: 3. This CDR3 has 16 amino acids. In DNA form, the CDR3 reads TGCGCCAGCAGCCAACCAGACAGGGGAACTAATGAAAAACTGTTTTTT. It codes for CASSQPDRGTNEKLFF.

CDR3 nucleotide sequence: TGTGCCAGCAGCTTAACAGGGAAGAGATATGAAAAACTGTTTTTT. Its translation: CASSLTGKRYEKLFF. The genes are TRBV7-9 and TRBJ1-4, with D possibly matching TRBD1 (6 bases). This CDR3 spans 15 amino acids. V was shortened by 2 bases and J by 6 bases, with 13 bases between the two germline ends. Germline-derived CDR1 and CDR2 are SEHNR and FQNEAQ (reference sequence).

The sample holds a few counts of this clonotype. The chain uses TRBV15 and TRBJ2-3, with 7 bases fitting TRBD1. J lost 6 bases, V lost 4 bases, and 10 bases had no gene match. CDR3 length: 15 amino acids. CDR1 and CDR2 (germline): LNHNV, YYDKDF (reference sequence). DNA for the CDR3: TGTGCCACCAGCAACCGACAGGGCGGTTGGGATACGCAGTATTTT. Protein product: CATSNRQGGWDTQYF. Filled out from reference TRBV15 and TRBJ2-3, the complete variable domain reads DAMVIQNPRYQVTQFGKPVTLSCSQTLNHNVMYWYQQKSSQAPKLLFHYYDKDFNNEADTPDNFQSRRPNTSFCFLDIRSPGLGDTAMYLCATSNRQGGWDTQYFGPGTRLTVL.

The sample holds a few counts of this clonotype. The chain is built from TRBV20-1 and TRBJ2-3, with 9 nucleotides matching TRBD2. The CDR3 loop spans 13 amino acids. In germline, CDR1 is DFQATT, CDR2 SNEGSKA (reference sequence). V gave up 2 bases and J gave up 5 bases; unmatched junction bases: 2. The CDR3, as DNA: TGCAGTGCTAGACTAGCGGGGAGAGATACGCAGTATTTT. Translation gives CSARLAGRDTQYF.

The gene calls are TRBV5-1 and TRBJ1-2; TRBD1 matches at 10 bases. The V gene's germline CDR1 is SGHRS and CDR2 YFSETQ. Losses at the gene ends were 1 base for V and 8 bases for J; bases not matched to a gene: 5. There are 14 residues in the CDR3. The CDR3 sequence: CASSLFGTGEGYTF. For the CDR3, the DNA is TGCGCCAGCAGCTTGTTTGGGACAGGGGAAGGCTACACCTTC.

This clonotype turned up a few times. The chain recombines TRBV15 with TRBJ2-7, with TRBD2 as a possible D gene (6 bases). Trimming left V 6 bases short and J 1 base short, with 19 bases between. The CDR3 loop spans 16 amino acids. CDR1 and CDR2 from the germline V gene are LNHNV and YYDKDF (reference sequence). The CDR3 DNA is TGTGCCACCAGACGTCATCAAGCGGGTGGATCCTACGAGCAGTACTTC. Protein product: CATRRHQAGGSYEQYF.

This clonotype was seen only a few times. The V gene is TRBV6-2 or TRBV6-3, the J gene TRBJ1-5; 8 bases are a match to TRBD1. V dropped 2 bases and J dropped 6; count of bases not matched to a gene: 3. The CDR3 totals 14 residues. Germline V CDR1 and CDR2: MNHEY, SVGEGT. CDR3 region: CASSYAGGGQPQHF. The DNA for the CDR3 is TGTGCCAGCAGTTACGCAGGGGGCGGTCAGCCCCAGCATTTT.

The CDR3: CSANMGAHEQFF. The CDR3 DNA reads TGCAGTGCTAACATGGGGGCACATGAGCAGTTCTTC. The chain has TRBV20-1 and TRBJ2-1; perhaps TRBD1 as D (6 bases). The V gene's germline CDR1 is DFQATT and CDR2 SNEGSKA (reference sequence). The V and J ends lost 4 bases and 8 bases respectively, with 12 bases between them. This CDR3 contains 12 residues.

This clonotype came up a few times. The chain combines TRBV4-2 with TRBJ2-5; D possibly corresponds to TRBD2 (6 bases). The CDR3 contains 15 residues. Between the trimmed V and J ends, which lost 5 bases and 1 base, there was a span of 14 bases. Per the germline V gene, CDR1 is LGHNA and CDR2 is YNFKEQ. The CDR3 DNA reads TGTGCCAGCAGCTCTGCCGAGGGACTCCAAGAGACCCAGTACTTC. Protein product: CASSSAEGLQETQYF.

The gene calls are TRBV5-5 and TRBJ2-7; D remains unclear. V gave up 2 bases and J gave up 3 bases, with 9 bases separating them. Germline V lookup: CDR1 SGHKS, CDR2 YYEKEE (reference sequence). The CDR3 covers 13 residues. In DNA form, the CDR3 reads TGTGCCAGCAGCTTTTTCGTCAGCTACGAGCAGTACTTC. Encoded protein: CASSFFVSYEQYF.

The chain is built from TRBV5-1 and TRBJ2-2; D possibly corresponds to TRBD2 (6 bases). V lost 4 bases and J lost 4, with 11 bases in between. This CDR3 spans 14 amino acids. In germline, CDR1 is SGHRS, CDR2 YFSETQ. The CDR3 DNA reads as TGCGCCAGCAGCGGCGGGATTTCCACCGGGGAGCTGTTTTTT. Translation: CASSGGISTGELFF.

The V gene is TRBV5-1, the J gene TRBJ1-2; 8 bases line up with TRBD1. CDR1 and CDR2 from the germline V gene are SGHRS and YFSETQ. The CDR3 sequence is 14 residues long. Trimming cost V 4 bases and J 4 bases; bases outside gene matches: 6. The CDR3 loop is CASSDGQGLYGYTF. CDR3 nucleotide sequence: TGCGCCAGCAGCGACGGACAGGGACTCTATGGCTACACCTTC.

The table lists this clonotype with a few counts. The V and J genes are TRBV12-3 or TRBV12-4 and TRBJ1-5; 8 positions agree with TRBD1. The trim removed 6 bases at V and 9 bases at J, leaving 10 bases unmatched. This CDR3 is 14 amino acids long. The CDR3 DNA reads as TGTGCCAGCAGCACGACAGGGGACCTTGGGCCCCAGCATTTT. Protein: CASSTTGDLGPQHF.

This clonotype appeared a few times. V is TRBV10-3 and J is TRBJ2-1, with 10 nucleotides matching TRBD2. Germline values: CDR1 ENHRY, CDR2 SYGVKD. This CDR3 comprises 16 residues. The trim removed 4 bases at V and 5 bases at J, leaving 8 bases unmatched. DNA for the CDR3: TGTGCCATCAGTGCTGATAGGACTAGCGGCAACAATGAGCAGTTCTTC. It codes for CAISADRTSGNNEQFF.

The chain has TRBV12-3 or TRBV12-4 and TRBJ1-5; D is undetermined. This CDR3 is built from 15 residues. Trimming shortened V by 6 bases and J by 2 bases, and 14 bases separated the two germline ends. The CDR3 reads CASSPVGSRNQPQHF. The CDR3 nucleotides are TGTGCCAGCAGCCCGGTGGGGAGCCGCAATCAGCCCCAGCATTTT.

The chain joins TRBV20-1 to TRBJ2-4; weak D call: TRBD1 (6 bases). In germline, CDR1 is DFQATT, CDR2 SNEGSKA (reference sequence). The length of the CDR3 is 13 residues. Trimming took 5 bases from V and 9 from J, leaving 17 bases between them. The CDR3 DNA is TGCAGTGCTCCAACCGGGACATCTGTCATTCAGTACTTC. It specifies CSAPTGTSVIQYF.